Each of the 19 T cell receptor beta chains below was sequenced from the same sample in a study of blood T cell repertoires in COVID-19. Sequencing used immunoSEQ multiplex PCR; TCRdb keeps in-frame clones, though not all of them. The table shows roughly 260,000 clones, with roughly 87% occurring only once. The source material was peripheral blood. The receptors derive from a woman aged 50 to 65 who had recovered from COVID-19.

This clone was seen a single time. The chain uses TRBV7-6 and TRBJ1-3, with D possibly matching TRBD1 (6 bases). Germline CDR1 reads SGHVS; CDR2 reads FNYEAQ. CDR3 length equals 16 residues. With 5 bases removed from V and 4 bases from J, the gap between germline ends came to 18 bases. CDR3 nucleotide sequence: TGTGCCAGCAGCCTAACGAGTGCAGGGGCCGGAAACACCATATATTTT. It specifies CASSLTSAGAGNTIYF.

This clone is a singleton in its sample. The chain has TRBV19 and TRBJ1-6; the D gene is possibly TRBD1 (6 bases). The V and J ends lost 7 bases and 6 bases respectively, with 16 bases between them. The CDR3 spans 15 residues. From germline, CDR1 is LNHDA and CDR2 SQIVND (reference sequence). CDR3 in amino acids: CASTPLDSANSPLHF. The CDR3 DNA reads TGTGCCAGTACCCCGCTGGACAGCGCTAATTCACCCCTCCACTTT.

The genes are TRBV30 and TRBJ2-7, with TRBD1 matching over 7 bases. This CDR3 has 11 residues. Germline V gene sequence: CDR1 GTSNPN, CDR2 SVGIG (reference sequence). J was trimmed by 2 bases and V by 7 bases; bases with no gene match: 2. CDR3 amino acids: CAFGTAYEQYF. CDR3 sequence (DNA): TGTGCCTTCGGGACAGCCTACGAGCAGTACTTC.

The chain joins TRBV5-5 to TRBJ2-2; D not resolved. Germline lookup yields CDR1 SGHKS and CDR2 YYEKEE (reference sequence). V dropped 3 bases and J dropped 6 bases, with 15 bases sitting between them. The CDR3 extends over 15 amino acids. The CDR3 spells CASSSDFLEAGELFF. The DNA for the CDR3 is TGTGCCAGCAGCTCCGACTTCTTAGAAGCCGGGGAGCTGTTTTTT.

This clone was detected only a few times. The genes are TRBV10-1 and TRBJ2-2; TRBD1 is a possible D gene (6 bases). Trimming removed 7 bases at V and 6 bases at J, with 18 bases between. The CDR3 is made up of 15 amino acids. Germline assignment: CDR1 WNHNN and CDR2 SYGVQD (reference sequence). In DNA form, the CDR3 reads TGCGCCAGCAATAACAGGGACATGTCCGCCGGGGAGCTGTTTTTT. This codes for CASNNRDMSAGELFF.

The CDR3 loop is CAISEGQGAGRYTF. CDR3 bases: TGTGCCATCAGTGAAGGACAGGGGGCCGGTCGCTACACCTTC. The chain employs TRBV10-3 and TRBJ1-2; 11 nucleotides match TRBD1. There are 14 residues in the CDR3. Trimming took 3 bases from V and 9 from J; bases not matched to a gene: 6. Germline V CDR1 and CDR2: ENHRY, SYGVKD.

The gene calls are TRBV3-1 (or the pseudogene TRBV3-2) and TRBJ1-6; 10 nucleotides line up with TRBD1. The V segment lost 0 bases and the J segment 10 bases; nucleotides outside the gene matches: 6. The CDR3 is made up of 16 amino acids. The germline V gene has CDR1 LGHDT and CDR2 YNNKEL (reference sequence). The CDR3 spells CASSQDMGTGDSPLHF. The CDR3, as DNA: TGTGCCAGCAGCCAAGATATGGGGACAGGGGACTCACCCCTCCACTTT.

This chain links TRBV4-3 with TRBJ1-4; TRBD1 is a possible D gene (5 bases). V was trimmed by 4 bases and J by 0 bases, leaving 12 bases between them. The germline V gene encodes CDR1 LGHNA and CDR2 YSLEER. The CDR3 contains 16 residues. The CDR3 region is CASSPTAYTTNEKLFF. CDR3 nucleotides: TGCGCCAGCAGCCCGACAGCCTACACAACTAATGAAAAACTGTTTTTT.

The CDR3 reads CASSGTAEAFF. DNA of the CDR3: TGTGCCAGCTCTGGGACAGCTGAAGCTTTCTTT. The V and J genes are TRBV18 and TRBJ1-1, with 7 bases that match TRBD1. CDR3 length: 11 amino acids. The V segment lost 6 bases and the J segment 6 bases; nucleotides outside the gene matches: 1. Germline CDR1 KGHSH, CDR2 LQKENI.

The chain has TRBV27 and TRBJ1-2; D might be TRBD1 (6 bases). CDR3 length equals 14 residues. CDR1 and CDR2 (germline): MNHEY, SMNVEV (reference sequence). V was trimmed by 3 bases and J by 6 bases, leaving 14 bases between them. The chain's CDR3 is CASSFNRESHGYTF. The CDR3 DNA reads TGTGCCAGCAGTTTTAACAGGGAGTCCCATGGCTACACCTTC.

This chain joins TRBV12-3 or TRBV12-4 and TRBJ2-1; D is uncertain. The CDR3 is made up of 11 amino acids. Trimming left V 5 bases short and J 8 bases short, with 7 bases between. The CDR3 nucleotides are TGTGCCAGCAGTCTGGGCGATGAGCAGTTCTTC. The encoded protein is CASSLGDEQFF.

This clone was seen many times. The genes are TRBV6-2 or TRBV6-3 and TRBJ2-7, with D possibly being TRBD2 (6 bases). CDR1 is MNHEY, CDR2 SVGEGT, per germline. The CDR3 extends over 14 amino acids. Trimming stripped 4 bases from V and 3 bases from J, with 13 bases between. The CDR3 loop reads CASSSRLGIYEQYF. CDR3 nucleotides: TGTGCCAGCAGTTCCAGACTAGGGATCTACGAGCAGTACTTC.

The chain has TRBV4-1 and TRBJ1-6, with 7 bases that match TRBD1. Looked up from germline, CDR1 is MGHRA and CDR2 is YSYEKL. CDR3 length equals 17 residues. Losses at the gene ends were 3 bases for V and 6 bases for J; bases not matched to a gene: 11. This CDR3 is CASSHPRGAFGNSPLHF. The CDR3 DNA is TGCGCCAGCAGCCACCCCAGGGGGGCTTTTGGTAATTCACCCCTCCACTTT.

This clone was counted only a few times. The chain employs TRBV27 and TRBJ1-5, with D possibly being TRBD1 (5 bases). The length of the CDR3 is 14 residues. CDR1 and CDR2 from the germline V gene are MNHEY and SMNVEV (reference sequence). V lost 5 bases and J lost 4, with 12 bases in between. The CDR3 sequence: CASSRGLRNQPQHF. The CDR3 DNA is TGTGCCAGCAGTCGGGGACTAAGGAATCAGCCCCAGCATTTT.

There are a few counts of this clone. The chain uses TRBV7-9 and TRBJ1-2, with TRBD1 matching over 8 bases. The V segment lost 3 bases and the J segment 1 base; nucleotides outside the gene matches: 10. This CDR3 has 17 residues. Germline V lookup: CDR1 SEHNR, CDR2 FQNEAQ (reference sequence). CDR3 nucleotide sequence: TGTGCCAGCAGCTTGACAGGGGTCCCGCAACGTAACTATGGCTACACCTTC. This codes for CASSLTGVPQRNYGYTF.

This clone was seen once. The chain combines TRBV11-2 with TRBJ1-2; 8 bases fit TRBD1. Germline V lookup: CDR1 SGHAT, CDR2 FQNNGV. The V and J ends lost 6 bases and 14 bases, in that order; junction bases with no gene match: 14. The CDR3 is made up of 13 amino acids. The CDR3 spells CASRRTGTKGLTF. CDR3 sequence (DNA): TGTGCCAGCAGAAGGACAGGGACTAAAGGTTTAACCTTC. The full variable domain, rest sourced from reference TRBV11-2 and TRBJ1-2, is EAGVAQSPRYKIIEKRQSVAFWCNPISGHATLYWYQQILGQGPKLLIQFQNNGVVDDSQLPKDRFSAERLKGVDSTLKIQPAKLEDSAVYLCASRRTGTKGLTFGSGTRLTVV.

J is TRBJ2-1 and V is TRBV7-2, with 9 bases fitting TRBD2. CDR1 and CDR2 from the germline V gene are SGHTA and FQGNSA. Trimming removed 5 bases from V and 6 bases from J; junction bases left unmatched: 8. The CDR3 covers 15 residues. CDR3 in DNA: TGTGCCAGCAGCCTACGGACTAGCGTCAGCAATGAGCAGTTCTTC. This gives the protein CASSLRTSVSNEQFF.

V gene TRBV27 combines with J gene TRBJ1-2, with 7 bases lining up with TRBD1. The CDR3 sequence is 14 residues long. From germline, CDR1 is MNHEY and CDR2 SMNVEV (reference sequence). V shed 5 bases, J shed 3 bases, and the junction held 6 bases outside the gene matches. CDR3 amino acids: CASSPLGTDYGYTF. The CDR3 DNA reads as TGTGCCAGCAGTCCCCTCGGGACAGACTATGGCTACACCTTC.

This chain uses TRBV7-9 with TRBJ2-3, with D uncertain. V was pared by 7 bases and J by 4 bases, with 12 bases between. Looked up from germline, CDR1 is SEHNR and CDR2 is FQNEAQ (reference sequence). The CDR3 spans 13 residues. CDR3 protein: CASTPKRPDTQYF. CDR3 nucleotide sequence: TGTGCCAGCACCCCGAAGAGGCCAGATACGCAGTATTTT. Full variable domain (outside the CDR3, taken from reference TRBV7-9 and TRBJ2-3): DTGVSQNPRHKITKRGQNVTFRCDPISEHNRLYWYRQTLGQGPEFLTYFQNEAQLEKSRLLSDRFSAERPKGSFSTLEIQRTEQGDSAMYLCASTPKRPDTQYFGPGTRLTVL.